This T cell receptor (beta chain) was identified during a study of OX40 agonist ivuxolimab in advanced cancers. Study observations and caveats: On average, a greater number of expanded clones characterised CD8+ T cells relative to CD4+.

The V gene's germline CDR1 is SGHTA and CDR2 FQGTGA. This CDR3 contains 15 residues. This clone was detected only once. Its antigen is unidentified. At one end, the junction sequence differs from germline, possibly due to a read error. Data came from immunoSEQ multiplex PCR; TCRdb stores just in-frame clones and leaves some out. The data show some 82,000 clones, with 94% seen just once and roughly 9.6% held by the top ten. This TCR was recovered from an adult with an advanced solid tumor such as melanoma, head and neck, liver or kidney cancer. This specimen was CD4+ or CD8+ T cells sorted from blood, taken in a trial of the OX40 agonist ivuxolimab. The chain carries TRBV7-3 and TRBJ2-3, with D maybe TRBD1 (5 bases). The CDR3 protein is CASSFWGRGTNTQYF. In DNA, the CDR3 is TGTGCCAGCAGCTTTTGGGGAAGGGGCACAAATACGCAGTATTTT.